Sequencing of this T cell receptor (beta chain) was carried out in a study of regulatory T cells in long-lasting Graves disease. Time point indicated: persistent/refractory GD, antithyroid drugs over 5 years with positive TRAb. After RNA was extracted from PBMCs, the TCR library was made from it. With iRepertoire HTBI primers and Arm-PCR of CDR3 regions, TCR beta libraries were built. TCRdb itself ran the multiplex PCR reads through MiXCR, one entry per CDR3 protein. The sample includes hundreds of thousands of distinct CDR3 sequences, around 21% seen only once; the top ten take around 20%. The CDR3 contains 15 residues. Germline V gives CDR1 MDHEN, CDR2 SYDVKM. V was trimmed by 3 bases and J by 2 bases, leaving 13 bases between them. This clonotype was counted ten times or more.

V usage is TRBV28 and J usage is TRBJ2-5, with D possibly being TRBD1 (5 bases). This TCR was sampled from a female donor with Graves disease. The sample here was peripheral blood mononuclear cells (PBMCs), taken when the disease was refractory, from a patient treated with antithyroid drugs. The CDR3 nucleotides read TGTGCCAGCAGTTTGGGGCAGTCCCTACAAGAGACCCAGTACTTC. Translated, it gives CASSLGQSLQETQYF.